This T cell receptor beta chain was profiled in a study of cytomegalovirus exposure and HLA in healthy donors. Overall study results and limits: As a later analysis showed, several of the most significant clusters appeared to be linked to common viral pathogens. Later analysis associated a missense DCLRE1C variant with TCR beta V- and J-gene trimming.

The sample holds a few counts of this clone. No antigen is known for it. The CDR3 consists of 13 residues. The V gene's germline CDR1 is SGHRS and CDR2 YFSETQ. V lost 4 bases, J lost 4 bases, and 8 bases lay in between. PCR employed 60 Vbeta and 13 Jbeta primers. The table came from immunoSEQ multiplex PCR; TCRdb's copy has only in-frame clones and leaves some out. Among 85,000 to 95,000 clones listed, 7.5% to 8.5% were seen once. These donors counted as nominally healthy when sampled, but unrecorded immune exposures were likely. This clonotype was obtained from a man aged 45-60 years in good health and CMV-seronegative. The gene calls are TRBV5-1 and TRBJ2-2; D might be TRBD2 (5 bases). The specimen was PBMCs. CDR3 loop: CASSVRVTGELFF. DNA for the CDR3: TGCGCCAGCAGCGTGAGGGTCACCGGGGAGCTGTTTTTT.